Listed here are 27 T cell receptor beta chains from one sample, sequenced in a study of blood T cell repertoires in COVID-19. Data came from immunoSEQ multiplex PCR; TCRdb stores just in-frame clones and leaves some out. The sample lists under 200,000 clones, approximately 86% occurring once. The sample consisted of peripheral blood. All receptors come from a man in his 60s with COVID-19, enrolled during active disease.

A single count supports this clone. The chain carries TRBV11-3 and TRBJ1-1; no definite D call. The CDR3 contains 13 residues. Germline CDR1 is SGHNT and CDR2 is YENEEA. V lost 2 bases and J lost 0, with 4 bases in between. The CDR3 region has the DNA TGTGCCAGCAGCTTACAGGTGAACACTGAAGCTTTCTTT. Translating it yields CASSLQVNTEAFF.

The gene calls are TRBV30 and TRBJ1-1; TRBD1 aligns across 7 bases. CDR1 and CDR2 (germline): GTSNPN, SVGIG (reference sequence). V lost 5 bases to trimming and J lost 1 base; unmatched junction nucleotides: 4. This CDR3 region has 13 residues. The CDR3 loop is CAWRTGPNTEAFF. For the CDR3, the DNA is TGTGCCTGGCGGACAGGCCCGAACACTGAAGCTTTCTTT.

The CDR3 region is CASSPGGGRHNEQFF. Written as DNA, the CDR3 is TGTGCCAGCAGCCCTGGCGGGGGTAGACACAATGAGCAGTTCTTC. The chain joins TRBV28 to TRBJ2-1; 7 bases line up with TRBD2. The CDR3 is 15 amino acids. Trimming took 6 bases from V and 5 from J; bases not matched to a gene: 10. Germline V gene sequence: CDR1 MDHEN, CDR2 SYDVKM. Full variable domain (outside the CDR3, taken from reference TRBV28 and TRBJ2-1): DVKVTQSSRYLVKRTGEKVFLECVQDMDHENMFWYRQDPGLGLRLIYFSYDVKMKEKGDIPEGYSVSREKKERFSLILESASTNQTSMYLCASSPGGGRHNEQFFGPGTRLTVL.

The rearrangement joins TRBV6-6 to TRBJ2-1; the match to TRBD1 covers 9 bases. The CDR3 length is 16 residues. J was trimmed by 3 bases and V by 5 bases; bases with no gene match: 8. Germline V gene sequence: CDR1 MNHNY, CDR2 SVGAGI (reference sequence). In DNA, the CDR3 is TGTGCCAGCAGTCTACAGGGGGCTCTATACTACAATGAGCAGTTCTTC. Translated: CASSLQGALYYNEQFF.

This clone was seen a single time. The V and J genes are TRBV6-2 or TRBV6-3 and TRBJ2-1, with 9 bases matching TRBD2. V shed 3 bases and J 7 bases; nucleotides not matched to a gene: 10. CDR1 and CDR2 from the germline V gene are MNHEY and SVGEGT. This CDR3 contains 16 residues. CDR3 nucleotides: TGTGCCAGCAGTTATAGTATAAGCGGGGGGTGGAATGAGCAGTTCTTC. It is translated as CASSYSISGGWNEQFF.

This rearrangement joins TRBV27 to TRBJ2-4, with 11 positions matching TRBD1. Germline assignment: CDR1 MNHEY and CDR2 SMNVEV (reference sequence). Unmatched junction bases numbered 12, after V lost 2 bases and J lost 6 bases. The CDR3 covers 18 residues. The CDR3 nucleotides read TGTGCCAGCAGTTTAAGGGCGGGACAGGGGGTAGTCGGAAACATTCAGTACTTC. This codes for CASSLRAGQGVVGNIQYF.

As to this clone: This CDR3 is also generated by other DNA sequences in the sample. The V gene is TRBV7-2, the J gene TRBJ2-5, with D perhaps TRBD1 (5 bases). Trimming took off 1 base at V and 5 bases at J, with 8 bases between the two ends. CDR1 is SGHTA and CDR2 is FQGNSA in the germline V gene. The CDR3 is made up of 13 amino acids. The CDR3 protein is CASSLVQGETQYF. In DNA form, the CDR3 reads TGTGCCAGCAGCTTAGTCCAGGGCGAGACCCAGTACTTC.

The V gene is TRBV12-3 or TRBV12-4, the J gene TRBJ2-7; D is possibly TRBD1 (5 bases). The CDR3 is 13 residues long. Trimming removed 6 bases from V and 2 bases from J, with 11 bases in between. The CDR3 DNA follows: TGTGCCAGCAGGAAGACAGTAACCTACGAGCAGTACTTC. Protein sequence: CASRKTVTYEQYF.

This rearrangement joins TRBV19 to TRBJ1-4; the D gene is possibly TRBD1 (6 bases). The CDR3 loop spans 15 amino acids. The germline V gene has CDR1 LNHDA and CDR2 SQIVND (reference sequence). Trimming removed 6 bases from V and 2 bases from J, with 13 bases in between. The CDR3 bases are TGTGCCAGTAGCCTTACAGGGAGCACTAATGAAAAACTGTTTTTT. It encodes CASSLTGSTNEKLFF.

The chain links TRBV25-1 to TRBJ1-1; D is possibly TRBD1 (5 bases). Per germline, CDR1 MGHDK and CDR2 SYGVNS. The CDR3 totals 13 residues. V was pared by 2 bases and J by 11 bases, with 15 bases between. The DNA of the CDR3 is TGTGCCAGCAGTGAACAGGGCTATGGGGTTGCTTTCTTT. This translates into CASSEQGYGVAFF.

CDR3 loop: CASIWGTGFAGELFF. Written as DNA, the CDR3 is TGTGCCAGCATCTGGGGGACAGGGTTCGCCGGGGAGCTGTTTTTT. The genes are TRBV6-5 and TRBJ2-2; 9 bases align to TRBD1. Germline loops: CDR1 MNHEY, CDR2 SVGAGI. Germline trimming cut 7 bases from V and 6 bases from J; bases unmatched to any gene: 9. The CDR3 length is 15 residues.

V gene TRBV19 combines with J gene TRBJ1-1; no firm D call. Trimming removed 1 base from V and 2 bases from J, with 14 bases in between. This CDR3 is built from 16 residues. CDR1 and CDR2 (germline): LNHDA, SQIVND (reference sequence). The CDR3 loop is CASSIGSAGYNTEAFF. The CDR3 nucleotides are TGTGCCAGTAGTATAGGTTCTGCGGGGTATAACACTGAAGCTTTCTTT.

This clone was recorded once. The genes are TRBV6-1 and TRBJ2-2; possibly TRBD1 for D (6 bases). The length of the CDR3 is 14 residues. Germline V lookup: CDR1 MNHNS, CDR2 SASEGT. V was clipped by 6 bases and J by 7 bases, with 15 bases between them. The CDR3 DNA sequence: TGTGCCAGCAGCTACGACGGGACACTCGGGGAGCTGTTTTTT. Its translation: CASSYDGTLGELFF.

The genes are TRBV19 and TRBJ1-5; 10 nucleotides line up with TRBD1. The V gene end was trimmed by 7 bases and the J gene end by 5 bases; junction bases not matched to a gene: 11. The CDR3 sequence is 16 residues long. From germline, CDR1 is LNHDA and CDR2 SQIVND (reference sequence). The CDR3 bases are TGTGCCAGTATGGGACAGGGGAGGGGAGCGTATCAGCCCCAGCATTTT. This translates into CASMGQGRGAYQPQHF.

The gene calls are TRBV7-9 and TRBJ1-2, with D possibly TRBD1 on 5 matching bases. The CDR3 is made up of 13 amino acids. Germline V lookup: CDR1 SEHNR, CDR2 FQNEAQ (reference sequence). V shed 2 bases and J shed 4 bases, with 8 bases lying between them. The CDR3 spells CASSLPGLYGYTF. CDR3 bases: TGTGCCAGCAGCTTACCAGGGCTCTATGGCTACACCTTC.

The CDR3 DNA reads TGTGCCAGCAGCTTACTAGCGGGAGTTGGTGAGCAGTACTTC. Translated, it gives CASSLLAGVGEQYF. This rearrangement joins TRBV7-9 to TRBJ2-7; 10 bases match TRBD2. The CDR3 runs 14 residues. V trimming: 2 bases; J trimming: 7 bases; junction bases outside the gene matches: 5. Germline V gives CDR1 SEHNR, CDR2 FQNEAQ (reference sequence).

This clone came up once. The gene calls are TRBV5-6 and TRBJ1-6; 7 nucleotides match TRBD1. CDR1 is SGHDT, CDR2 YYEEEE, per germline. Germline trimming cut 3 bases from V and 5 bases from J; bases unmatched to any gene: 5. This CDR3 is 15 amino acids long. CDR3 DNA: TGTGCCAGCAGCTACAGGGGCAGGAATAATTCACCCCTCCACTTT. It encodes CASSYRGRNNSPLHF.

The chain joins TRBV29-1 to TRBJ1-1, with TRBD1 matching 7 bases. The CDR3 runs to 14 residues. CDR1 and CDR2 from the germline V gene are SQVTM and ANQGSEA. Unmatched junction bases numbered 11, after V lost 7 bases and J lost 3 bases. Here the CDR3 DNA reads TGCAGCGGCCTACCGGGACAGCAGGACACTGAAGCTTTCTTT. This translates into CSGLPGQQDTEAFF.

Written as DNA, the CDR3 is TGTGCCAGCAGCATGACTGCCGGAAACACCATATATTTT. It codes for CASSMTAGNTIYF. The chain joins TRBV5-6 to TRBJ1-3, with D unresolved. Germline values: CDR1 SGHDT, CDR2 YYEEEE. V was trimmed by 4 bases and J by 4 bases, leaving 9 bases between them. The CDR3 is made up of 13 amino acids.

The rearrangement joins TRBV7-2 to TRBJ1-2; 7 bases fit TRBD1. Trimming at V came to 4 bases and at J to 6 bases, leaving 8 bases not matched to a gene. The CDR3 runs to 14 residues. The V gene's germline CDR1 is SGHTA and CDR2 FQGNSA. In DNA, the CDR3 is TGTGCCAGCAGCTCCTCGACAGGGATTAATGGCTACACCTTC. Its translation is CASSSSTGINGYTF.

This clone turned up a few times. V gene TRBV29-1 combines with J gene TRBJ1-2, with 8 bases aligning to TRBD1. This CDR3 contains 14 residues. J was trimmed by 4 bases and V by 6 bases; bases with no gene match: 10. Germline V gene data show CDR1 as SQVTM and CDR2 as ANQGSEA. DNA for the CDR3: TGCAGCGTCTCACAGGGGCAGGGGGCCTATGGCTACACCTTC. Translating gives CSVSQGQGAYGYTF.

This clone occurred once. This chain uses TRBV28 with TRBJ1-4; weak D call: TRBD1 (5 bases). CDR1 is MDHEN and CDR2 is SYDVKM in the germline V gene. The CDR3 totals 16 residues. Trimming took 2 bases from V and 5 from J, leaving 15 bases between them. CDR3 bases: TGTGCCAGCAGTTTACTGGCGACAGAGTACAATGAAAAACTGTTTTTT. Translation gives CASSLLATEYNEKLFF.

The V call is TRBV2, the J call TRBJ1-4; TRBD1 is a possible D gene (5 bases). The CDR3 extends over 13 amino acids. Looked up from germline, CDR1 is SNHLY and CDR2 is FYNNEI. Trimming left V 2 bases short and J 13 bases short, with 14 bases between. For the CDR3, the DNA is TGTGCCAGCAGTGAAAGTCCCGGGGGAAGACTGTTTTTT. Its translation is CASSESPGGRLFF.

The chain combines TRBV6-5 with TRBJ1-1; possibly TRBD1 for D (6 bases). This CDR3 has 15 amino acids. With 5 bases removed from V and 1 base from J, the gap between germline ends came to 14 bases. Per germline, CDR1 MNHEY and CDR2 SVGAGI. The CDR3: CASSPPTGSNTEAFF. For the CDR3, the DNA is TGTGCCAGCAGTCCCCCCACAGGGTCGAACACTGAAGCTTTCTTT.

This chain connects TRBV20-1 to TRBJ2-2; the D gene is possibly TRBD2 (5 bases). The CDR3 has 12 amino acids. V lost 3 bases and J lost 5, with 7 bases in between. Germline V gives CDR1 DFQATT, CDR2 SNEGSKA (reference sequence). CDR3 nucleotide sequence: TGCAGTGCTAGTGGGAGAACCGGGGAGCTGTTTTTT. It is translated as CSASGRTGELFF.

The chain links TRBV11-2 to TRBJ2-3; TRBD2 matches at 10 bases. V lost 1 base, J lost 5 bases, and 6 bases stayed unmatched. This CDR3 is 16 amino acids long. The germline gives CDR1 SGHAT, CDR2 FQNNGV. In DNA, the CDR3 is TGTGCCAGCAGCTTAGTTCTAGCGGGAGCCATAGATACGCAGTATTTT. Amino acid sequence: CASSLVLAGAIDTQYF.

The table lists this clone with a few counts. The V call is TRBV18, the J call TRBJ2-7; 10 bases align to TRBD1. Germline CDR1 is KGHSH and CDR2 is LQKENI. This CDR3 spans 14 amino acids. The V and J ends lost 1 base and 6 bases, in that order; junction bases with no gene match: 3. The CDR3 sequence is CASSPLDRGGEQYF. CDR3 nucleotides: TGTGCCAGCTCACCACTGGACAGGGGGGGCGAGCAGTACTTC. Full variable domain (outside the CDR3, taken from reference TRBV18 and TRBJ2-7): NAGVMQNPRHLVRRRGQEARLRCSPMKGHSHVYWYRQLPEEGLKFMVYLQKENIIDESGMPKERFSAEFPKEGPSILRIQQVVRGDSAAYFCASSPLDRGGEQYFGPGTRLTVT.